The clone carrying this TCR beta chain has a handful of counts. Its specificity is unknown. Sequencing templates came from extracted RNA that was reverse transcribed into cDNA. Libraries were prepared by immunoSEQ multiplex PCR; TCRdb keeps only in-frame clonotypes and omits some of them. The sample has about 130,000 clones; around three fifths are singletons. The record originates from a study of CD8+ T cells in alopecia areata. Study details: The study gave tofacitinib for 6 to 18 months, then 6 months off drug. Study findings and constraints: Shared TCR sequences were less clear between patients than in mice, possibly partly from HLA diversity. For lesional scalp, especially alopecia totalis/universalis, clonality was higher than in normal scalp. Normal skin contains resident alphabeta T cells, and these are also sequenced in scalp samples.

CDR3 length: 15 residues. J gave up 4 bases and V 6 bases, and 7 bases lay outside the gene matches. The germline V gene encodes CDR1 MDHEN and CDR2 SYDVKM. V and J are TRBV28 and TRBJ2-7, with 12 bases that match TRBD2. This sequence was found in a human donor with alopecia areata. The starting material was CD4+ T cells sorted from blood, obtained at week 0. The CDR3 sequence is CASSPGLAGVYEQYF. The CDR3 region has the DNA TGTGCCAGCAGCCCGGGACTAGCGGGTGTTTACGAGCAGTACTTC.